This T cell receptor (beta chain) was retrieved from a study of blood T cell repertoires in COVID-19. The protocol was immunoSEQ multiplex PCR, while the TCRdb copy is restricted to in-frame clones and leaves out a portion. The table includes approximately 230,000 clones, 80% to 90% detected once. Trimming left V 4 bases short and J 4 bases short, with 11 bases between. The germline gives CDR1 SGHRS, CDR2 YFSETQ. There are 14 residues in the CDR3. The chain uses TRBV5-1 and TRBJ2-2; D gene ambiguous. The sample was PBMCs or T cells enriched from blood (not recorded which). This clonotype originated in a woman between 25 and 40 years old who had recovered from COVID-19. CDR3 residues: CASSAVSSTGELFF. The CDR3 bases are TGCGCCAGCAGCGCGGTGAGCTCCACCGGGGAGCTGTTTTTT.